This T cell receptor (beta chain) was captured by sequencing in a study of blood T cell repertoires in COVID-19. Some clones are missing from TCRdb's copy, which holds only in-frame ones; the method was immunoSEQ multiplex PCR. The data show about 110,000 clones, nearly 85% seen once. Germline V CDR1 and CDR2: SGHVS, FQNEAQ. Between the trimmed V and J ends, which lost 2 bases and 2 bases, there was a span of 10 bases. The CDR3 consists of 14 residues. This clonotype was sampled from a woman aged 50 to 60 with acute or convalescent COVID-19. This sequence joins TRBV7-8 and TRBJ2-7; perhaps TRBD1 as D (5 bases). The source material was peripheral blood. The chain's CDR3 is CASSLLTEAYEQYF. In DNA, the CDR3 is TGTGCCAGCAGCTTACTGACAGAAGCCTACGAGCAGTACTTC.